Listed here are 18 T cell receptor beta chains from one sample, sequenced in a study of persistence of HIV-infected CD4 T cells. Nonspecific anti-CD3/anti-CD28 bead stimulation represents the broad CD4+ T cell repertoire. Sorting of responding CD4+ T cells relied on upregulated CD40 ligand together with CD69. This was the immunoSEQ version 4 assay in survey mode. This table comes from immunoSEQ multiplex PCR, and its TCRdb copy is limited to in-frame clones, with some not included. This repertoire shows 35,000 to 50,000 clones, 70% to 90% found once; its top ten account for 1%. These receptors have no identified antigens. The starting material was CD4+ T cells sorted from PBMCs after approximately 20-hour stimulation, obtained from a patient who received antiretroviral therapy. The receptors stem from an adult man with HIV who was CMV-seropositive.

The chain links TRBV29-1 to TRBJ1-2; TRBD1 matches 11 bases. V lost 4 bases, J lost 7 bases, and 5 bases stayed unmatched. The germline V gene encodes CDR1 SQVTM and CDR2 ANQGSEA. The CDR3 runs to 13 residues. The CDR3 loop is CSVAGQGGLGYTF. CDR3 nucleotides: TGCAGCGTTGCGGGACAGGGGGGTCTTGGCTACACCTTC.

The chain employs TRBV7-6 and TRBJ2-2; D may be TRBD1 (5 bases). CDR3 length: 19 amino acids. CDR1 is SGHVS, CDR2 FNYEAQ, per germline. V dropped 1 base and J dropped 0 bases, with 18 bases sitting between them. The CDR3 region is CASSLVPQGQPANTGELFF. The CDR3 bases are TGTGCCAGCAGCTTAGTTCCCCAGGGCCAACCCGCGAACACCGGGGAGCTGTTTTTT.

The chain employs TRBV19 and TRBJ2-6, with D possibly TRBD1 on 6 matching bases. The germline V and J ends were trimmed by 7 bases and 10 bases, with 14 bases remaining between them. From germline, CDR1 is LNHDA and CDR2 SQIVND (reference sequence). The CDR3 consists of 13 residues. The CDR3 DNA follows: TGTGCCAGTACCCTGGGCAGGGGAAACGTCCTGACTTTC. Translated: CASTLGRGNVLTF.

V is TRBV7-3 and J is TRBJ2-2; weak D call: TRBD2 (5 bases). Germline CDR1 SGHTA, CDR2 FQGTGA. This CDR3 comprises 15 residues. V lost 2 bases and J 4 bases, leaving 11 bases between the germline ends. For the CDR3, the DNA is TGTGCCAGCAGCTTATCTGTCCGGGGCACCGGGGAGCTGTTTTTT. Protein sequence: CASSLSVRGTGELFF.

This rearrangement joins TRBV7-6 to TRBJ2-5, with 10 bases matching TRBD1. This CDR3 is built from 15 residues. The V segment lost 4 bases and the J segment 5 bases; nucleotides outside the gene matches: 7. Germline-derived CDR1 and CDR2 are SGHVS and FNYEAQ. The CDR3 loop reads CASSSWDRGRETQYF. DNA of the CDR3: TGTGCCAGCAGCTCCTGGGACAGGGGAAGGGAGACCCAGTACTTC.

The chain carries TRBV5-4 and TRBJ1-2; possible D gene TRBD1, 5 bases. Trimming took 4 bases from V and 6 from J, leaving 25 bases between them. The CDR3 is 17 amino acids. Germline assignment: CDR1 SGHNT and CDR2 YYREEE (reference sequence). In DNA, the CDR3 is TGTGCCAGCAGCCCAAGGGCCCGGGACCTCCCAACGGATGGCTACACCTTC. Protein product: CASSPRARDLPTDGYTF.

This chain connects TRBV27 to TRBJ2-3, with D perhaps being TRBD1 or TRBD2 (6 bases each). The V end was cut by 0 bases, the J end by 8 bases, with 18 bases between. The CDR3 contains 16 residues. CDR1 and CDR2 (germline): MNHEY, SMNVEV (reference sequence). Here the CDR3 DNA reads TGTGCCAGCAGTTTATCAGTCTGGGGGCAGGGAGGTACGCAGTATTTT. Translated, it gives CASSLSVWGQGGTQYF.

The J gene is TRBJ2-1, the V gene TRBV10-2; D not certain. With 5 bases removed from V and 8 bases from J, the gap between germline ends came to 10 bases. The CDR3 runs 12 residues. Germline lookup yields CDR1 WSHSY and CDR2 SAAADI. The CDR3 nucleotides are TGCGCCAGCAGTCCCATGGGGTATGAGCAGTTCTTC. It encodes CASSPMGYEQFF.

The chain combines TRBV2 with TRBJ2-2; D gene unclear. CDR1 SNHLY and CDR2 FYNNEI come from the germline V gene. Trimming removed 3 bases from V and 6 bases from J, with 5 bases in between. CDR3 length: 12 amino acids. The CDR3 nucleotides are TGTGCCAGCAGTGAGCCCCCCGGGGAGCTGTTTTTT. Its protein product is CASSEPPGELFF.

V and J are TRBV6-5 and TRBJ1-2; D is unclear. The CDR3 is made up of 13 amino acids. V was pared by 6 bases and J by 10 bases, with 18 bases between. The germline gives CDR1 MNHEY, CDR2 SVGAGI. The CDR3 DNA sequence: TGTGCCAGCAGGGGCATTGGAGGGCGTGACTACACCTTC. This translates into CASRGIGGRDYTF.

This clone came up once. The rearrangement links TRBV7-6 to TRBJ1-6, with D unclear. Germline CDR1 is SGHVS and CDR2 is FNYEAQ. V dropped 2 bases and J dropped 9 bases, with 8 bases sitting between them. The CDR3 has 13 residues. The CDR3 protein is CASSLLSSSPLHF. CDR3 sequence (DNA): TGTGCCAGCAGCTTACTTTCGAGTTCACCCCTCCACTTT.

The rearrangement uses TRBV29-1 and TRBJ2-2; D possibly corresponds to TRBD1 (5 bases). The CDR3 is made up of 13 amino acids. V lost 7 bases and J lost 7, with 16 bases in between. CDR1 SQVTM and CDR2 ANQGSEA come from the germline V gene. CDR3 loop: CSASTTGRGELFF. The CDR3 DNA reads as TGCAGCGCCTCGACAACAGGACGCGGGGAGCTGTTTTTT.

The V and J genes are TRBV6-1 and TRBJ1-5; a possible D gene is TRBD1 (5 bases). Per germline, CDR1 MNHNS and CDR2 SASEGT. This CDR3 comprises 14 residues. The ends were cut back, 8 bases at V and 6 bases at J, with 17 bases in the middle. CDR3 DNA: TGTGCCAGCTCCAAGGGACGGTCTCCTCAGCCCCAGCATTTT. Protein product: CASSKGRSPQPQHF.

The chain uses TRBV7-3 and TRBJ2-3; 7 nucleotides match TRBD2. V was clipped by 3 bases and J by 1 base; unmatched bases: 7. The germline gives CDR1 SGHTA, CDR2 FQGTGA. The CDR3 covers 16 residues. Here the CDR3 reads CASSFLAGRGTDTQYF. DNA for the CDR3: TGTGCCAGCAGCTTTTTAGCGGGTCGCGGCACAGATACGCAGTATTTT.

The gene calls are TRBV19 and TRBJ2-2, with 9 bases matching TRBD2. CDR1 is LNHDA, CDR2 SQIVND, per germline (reference sequence). This CDR3 region has 18 residues. Trimming took 11 bases from V and 5 from J; bases not matched to a gene: 21. The CDR3 loop reads CARRDSRGGRGVTGELFF. The CDR3 nucleotides read TGTGCCCGTCGGGACTCGCGGGGGGGCCGGGGAGTTACCGGGGAGCTGTTTTTT.

This chain connects TRBV5-1 to TRBJ1-4, with D tentatively TRBD1 (5 bases). Trimming shortened V by 4 bases and J by 5 bases, and 15 bases separated the two germline ends. This CDR3 is 15 amino acids long. CDR1 SGHRS and CDR2 YFSETQ come from the germline V gene. DNA for the CDR3: TGCGCCAGCAGCAAATCCGGGACGTCGAATGAAAAACTGTTTTTT. Translating it yields CASSKSGTSNEKLFF.

This clone was counted a single time. The V gene is TRBV6-5, the J gene TRBJ1-1; D gene ambiguous. Germline CDR1 and CDR2: MNHEY and SVGAGI. Trimming took off 8 bases at V and 1 base at J, with 11 bases between the two ends. CDR3 size: 13 residues. This CDR3 reads CASFRRSNTEAFF. CDR3 sequence (DNA): TGTGCCAGCTTCCGCAGATCGAACACTGAAGCTTTCTTT.

This clone was seen just once. The V gene is TRBV2, the J gene TRBJ1-4; TRBD1 agrees at 7 bases. The CDR3 spans 14 residues. Germline V lookup: CDR1 SNHLY, CDR2 FYNNEI. The V gene end was trimmed by 5 bases and the J gene end by 5 bases; junction bases not matched to a gene: 5. CDR3 sequence (DNA): TGTGCCAGCAGTCCGGGACAGACGAATGAAAAACTGTTTTTT. Protein: CASSPGQTNEKLFF.